Below are 10 T cell receptor beta chains sequenced from a single sample in a study of T cells of healthy individuals. TCRdb re-derived calls from the 5' RACE reads in MiXCR, one entry per CDR3 protein. Altogether around 63,000 distinct CDR3 sequences are present, roughly 17% being singletons, with the ten largest covering approximately 4.6%. The receptors here all came from a human donor in good health.

This clonotype showed up just a few times. The chain joins TRBV10-3 to TRBJ2-6, with no clear D. Trimming shortened V by 3 bases and J by 1 base, and 10 bases separated the two germline ends. This CDR3 has 16 amino acids. Germline values: CDR1 ENHRY, CDR2 SYGVKD. The CDR3 loop reads CAISEDPLSGANVLTF. The CDR3 region has the DNA TGTGCCATCAGTGAAGACCCTCTTTCTGGGGCCAACGTCCTGACTTTC.

This clonotype occurred a few times. The chain is built from TRBV11-1 and TRBJ1-4, with a possible D match to TRBD1 (5 bases). Looked up from germline, CDR1 is SGHAT and CDR2 is FQDESV (reference sequence). The germline V and J ends were trimmed by 4 bases and 8 bases, with 8 bases remaining between them. CDR3 length equals 12 residues. CDR3 region: CASSSDREKLFF. The DNA for the CDR3 is TGTGCCAGCAGCTCTGACAGAGAAAAACTGTTTTTT.

The chain joins TRBV6-1 to TRBJ2-1; D is uncertain. Trimming cost V 7 bases and J 8 bases, with 15 bases left between them. CDR1 and CDR2 (germline): MNHNS, SASEGT. There are 13 residues in the CDR3. Written as DNA, the CDR3 is TGTGCCAGCAAAAGGTCTGACCCCGATGAGCAGTTCTTC. This codes for CASKRSDPDEQFF.

This clonotype was seen at least ten times. CDR3 bases: TGTGCCAGCAGTTTATTCGGGGATCCCAATCAGCCCCAGCATTTT. It yields the protein CASSLFGDPNQPQHF. This rearrangement joins TRBV27 to TRBJ1-5, with D hard to call. The CDR3 loop spans 15 amino acids. Trimming removed 1 base from V and 3 bases from J, with 10 bases in between. CDR1 and CDR2 (germline): MNHEY, SMNVEV (reference sequence).

The V call is TRBV7-6, the J call TRBJ2-3; possible D gene TRBD2, 6 bases. This CDR3 spans 16 amino acids. V was trimmed by 5 bases and J by 0 bases, leaving 15 bases between them. The V gene's germline CDR1 is SGHVS and CDR2 FNYEAQ. CDR3 bases: TGTGCCAGCAGCCCCAAAACCGGAGGGAGCACAGATACGCAGTATTTT. Translation: CASSPKTGGSTDTQYF.

This chain uses TRBV6-1 with TRBJ2-2; no firm D call. The germline gives CDR1 MNHNS, CDR2 SASEGT. The CDR3 runs to 15 residues. The ends were cut back, 7 bases at V and 1 base at J, with 13 bases in the middle. The CDR3 nucleotides are TGTGCCAGCATCAAGAATACGGTGAACACCGGGGAGCTGTTTTTT. It translates to CASIKNTVNTGELFF.

The genes are TRBV12-3 or TRBV12-4 and TRBJ1-4; tentative D call: TRBD1 (5 bases). This CDR3 region has 14 residues. V was cut by 4 bases and J by 3 bases, with 9 bases left in between. CDR3 residues: CASSSGPPNEKLFF. The CDR3 DNA reads TGTGCCAGCAGTTCAGGGCCCCCTAATGAAAAACTGTTTTTT.

This clonotype has ten or more counts. The CDR3 here is CASSYDRKLFF. Here the CDR3 DNA reads TGTGCCAGCAGCTATGACCGAAAACTGTTTTTT. The V and J genes are TRBV28 and TRBJ1-4; D remains unclear. There are 11 residues in the CDR3. The V end lost 6 bases, the J end lost 10 bases, and 9 bases lay between the germline ends. Looked up from germline, CDR1 is MDHEN and CDR2 is SYDVKM.

The chain uses TRBV4-2 and TRBJ2-2; possibly TRBD1 for D (6 bases). Germline V gene sequence: CDR1 LGHNA, CDR2 YNFKEQ. V was shortened by 6 bases and J by 6 bases, with 20 bases between the two germline ends. The CDR3 length is 16 residues. The CDR3 DNA follows: TGTGCCAGCAGTACTTTAGCTAGGGGGATGCCCGGGGAGCTGTTTTTT. It specifies CASSTLARGMPGELFF.

This clonotype was found many times. The rearrangement links TRBV20-1 to TRBJ2-3; 9 positions match TRBD2. V lost 5 bases and J lost 7; bases outside the gene matches: 10. There are 14 residues in the CDR3. The germline CDR1 and CDR2 sequences are DFQATT and SNEGSKA (reference sequence). CDR3 coding DNA: TGCAGTGCTCCCCTAGGGACTAGCAGATATACGCAGTATTTT. Translating gives CSAPLGTSRYTQYF.